One and the same sample provided the 2 T cell receptor beta chains below, sequenced in a study of blood T cell repertoires in COVID-19. The method was immunoSEQ multiplex PCR; TCRdb's version includes in-frame clones alone and lacks a portion of them. The sample contains about 210,000 clones, almost 85% of which appear only once. The specimen sequenced was peripheral blood. The receptors come from a woman aged 70-85 years with COVID-19, enrolled during active disease.

This chain connects TRBV18 to TRBJ1-1; 10 nucleotides align to TRBD1. With 3 bases clipped from V and 3 bases from J, the junction kept 13 bases outside the gene matches. The CDR3 spans 18 residues. The germline V gene encodes CDR1 KGHSH and CDR2 LQKENI. CDR3 in amino acids: CASSPPRQGARLYTEAFF. DNA for the CDR3: TGTGCCAGCTCACCCCCGCGACAGGGGGCGCGATTATACACTGAAGCTTTCTTT.

The sample holds a few counts of this clone. The chain employs TRBV6-2 or TRBV6-3 and TRBJ1-1, with TRBD1 identical over 7 bases. V trimming: 4 bases; J trimming: 4 bases; junction bases outside the gene matches: 6. CDR3 size: 14 residues. Germline CDR1 reads MNHEY; CDR2 reads SVGEGT. The CDR3 sequence is CASSFRQGGTEAFF. The CDR3 DNA reads as TGTGCCAGCAGTTTCCGACAGGGAGGCACTGAAGCTTTCTTT.